This TCR beta chain was documented in a study of CD8 T cells in Susac syndrome. The CDR3 extends over 16 amino acids. Trimming took 5 bases from V and 0 from J, leaving 17 bases between them. Germline V gene data show CDR1 as MGHDK and CDR2 as SYGVNS. Purification of the CD8+ and CD4+ T cells relied on negative isolation, and TEMRA cells underwent FACS enrichment. Roughly 0.45 to 1 ug RNA was reverse transcribed with random hexamers. immunoSEQ multiplex PCR amplified TCR beta CDR3 across 54 Vbeta, 13 Jbeta. TCRdb reprocessed the immunoSEQ multiplex PCR reads with MiXCR, giving one entry per CDR3 protein. In the table there are around 190,000 distinct CDR3 sequences, roughly 92% of which are singletons.

The sequenced sample consisted of CD4+ T cells from PBMCs. This TCR was sampled from a human donor in good health. The V gene is TRBV25-1, the J gene TRBJ2-7; possibly TRBD2 for D (7 bases). CDR3 sequence reads: CASSPGGALSSYEQYV. The DNA for the CDR3 is TGTGCCAGCAGTCCTGGGGGGGCCTTGAGCTCCTACGAGCAGTACGTC.